This entry features one TCR beta chain sequence. The CDR3 is 14 amino acids. Germline V gene sequence: CDR1 SNHLY, CDR2 FYNNEI. The V segment lost 2 bases and the J segment 10 bases; nucleotides outside the gene matches: 7. The data derive from a study of CD8+ T cells in alopecia areata. Treatment given: oral pan-JAK inhibitor, 5-10 mg twice daily. Cell sorting was applied to PBMCs, and CD4+ and CD8+ T cells were collected. Once RNA had been extracted, it was reverse transcribed into cDNA to act as the sequencing template. Some clones are missing from TCRdb's copy, which holds only in-frame ones; the method was immunoSEQ multiplex PCR. The top ten hold 2% to 3% of the sample, which has approximately 200,000 clones, around two fifths seen once.

This sequence was found in a human donor with alopecia areata. The chain has TRBV2 and TRBJ2-7, with 11 bases identical to TRBD2. The sequenced sample was CD4+ T cells sorted from blood, obtained at roughly week 36, from a patient treated with tofacitinib. This CDR3 is CASSESSGRPRQYF. Written as DNA, the CDR3 is TGTGCCAGCAGTGAATCTAGCGGGAGGCCCAGACAGTACTTC.